This entry lists 20 T cell receptor beta chains sequenced from one sample in a study of monozygotic twins with inflammatory bowel disease. TCRdb reprocessed the 5' RACE reads and reports one entry per CDR3 protein, with no DNA. The sample totals some 200,000 distinct CDR3 sequences; its top ten clones hold approximately 1.6%. What was sequenced was blood. These receptor sequences come from a human donor with ulcerative colitis or Crohn's disease, or a healthy co-twin of an affected twin (not recorded which).

This chain links TRBV6-5 with TRBJ1-5. The CDR3 length is 14 residues. Germline V gene data show CDR1 as MNHEY and CDR2 as SVGAGI. This chain's CDR3 is CASSYRSASGPQHF.

The rearrangement joins TRBV5-6 to TRBJ1-6; lacking DNA, the TRBD1 call made by TCRdb goes unchecked. This CDR3 region has 16 residues. CDR1 and CDR2 from the germline V gene are SGHDT and YYEEEE. The CDR3 reads CASSVSGTGKDSPLHF.

The chain has TRBV11-1 and TRBJ2-1; TCRdb designates TRBD2, a call that cannot be tested without DNA. Germline CDR1 is SGHAT and CDR2 is FQDESV (reference sequence). The CDR3 is 18 amino acids. This chain's CDR3 is CASSSRGLAGEAPDEQFF.

The chain joins TRBV4-1 to TRBJ2-2; TCRdb's D call of TRBD2 is untestable without DNA. This CDR3 comprises 16 residues. Germline CDR1 is MGHRA and CDR2 is YSYEKL. The CDR3 region is CASSLSPGRETGELFF.

The rearrangement joins TRBV20-1 to TRBJ2-1; TCRdb's D gene call, TRBD2, goes unchecked for lack of DNA. The CDR3 consists of 16 residues. In germline, CDR1 is DFQATT, CDR2 SNEGSKA (reference sequence). This CDR3 is CSALSGLSSAYNEQFF.

J is TRBJ1-1 and V is TRBV6-1; TCRdb gives TRBD1 as the D gene, but with no DNA this cannot be confirmed. The CDR3 runs 13 residues. The V gene's germline CDR1 is MNHNS and CDR2 SASEGT. Here the CDR3 reads CASSETGDTEAFF.

The rearrangement joins TRBV15 to TRBJ1-5. The germline CDR1 and CDR2 sequences are LNHNV and YYDKDF (reference sequence). The CDR3 runs to 15 residues. The CDR3 sequence: CATSREGFGNQPQHF.

J is TRBJ1-2 and V is TRBV19; there is no DNA to check the TCRdb D call of TRBD1. Germline V gene lookup returns CDR1 LNHDA and CDR2 SQIVND (reference sequence). This CDR3 is built from 13 residues. This CDR3 is CASSGTGHYGYTF.

The chain uses TRBV9 and TRBJ2-3; TCRdb returns TRBD2, unconfirmable since there is no DNA. Per the germline V gene, CDR1 is SGDLS and CDR2 is YYNGEE. This CDR3 spans 17 amino acids. CDR3: CASSPRNGLFSTDTQYF. Full variable domain (rest looked up from reference TRBV9 and TRBJ2-3): DSGVTQTPKHLITATGQRVTLRCSPRSGDLSVYWYQQSLDQGLQFLIQYYNGEERAKGNILERFSAQQFPDLHSELNLSSLELGDSALYFCASSPRNGLFSTDTQYFGPGTRLTVL.

J is TRBJ2-3 and V is TRBV7-9; lacking DNA, the TRBD1 call made by TCRdb goes unchecked. The CDR3 extends over 13 amino acids. The germline V gene encodes CDR1 SEHNR and CDR2 FQNEAQ (reference sequence). The CDR3: CASGRGRTDTQYF.

V usage is TRBV6-5 and J usage is TRBJ2-3; TCRdb designates TRBD2, a call that cannot be tested without DNA. Per the germline V gene, CDR1 is MNHEY and CDR2 is SVGAGI. The CDR3 length is 18 residues. The CDR3 sequence is CASSYPPVGGPYTDTQYF.

The rearrangement uses TRBV5-1 and TRBJ1-1; TCRdb returns TRBD1, unconfirmable since there is no DNA. Germline CDR1 and CDR2: SGHRS and YFSETQ. The CDR3 loop spans 14 amino acids. The CDR3 loop is CASRGGTLDTEAFF.

This chain connects TRBV10-3 to TRBJ2-6; no DNA is available, so the TRBD1 call from TCRdb remains unchecked. Germline assignment: CDR1 ENHRY and CDR2 SYGVKD. This CDR3 is built from 17 residues. The chain's CDR3 is CAISGRAGASGANVLTF.

This sequence joins TRBV3-1 and TRBJ2-7. The CDR3 is 14 residues long. The V gene's germline CDR1 is LGHDT and CDR2 YNNKEL (reference sequence). CDR3 loop: CASSGRRFSYEQYF.

This chain joins TRBV12-3 or TRBV12-4 and TRBJ2-2; TCRdb indicates TRBD1, and absent DNA this call remains unverified. The CDR3 runs to 12 residues. The CDR3 spells CASGSGAGELFF.

V usage is TRBV7-9 and J usage is TRBJ2-3; TCRdb's D gene call, TRBD1, goes unchecked for lack of DNA. Germline CDR1 is SEHNR and CDR2 is FQNEAQ (reference sequence). The CDR3 totals 15 residues. The CDR3 protein is CASSSRQGYTDTQYF. Full variable domain (remainder filled in from reference TRBV7-9 and TRBJ2-3): DTGVSQNPRHKITKRGQNVTFRCDPISEHNRLYWYRQTLGQGPEFLTYFQNEAQLEKSRLLSDRFSAERPKGSFSTLEIQRTEQGDSAMYLCASSSRQGYTDTQYFGPGTRLTVL.

The chain has TRBV5-1 and TRBJ1-1; TCRdb's D gene call, TRBD1, goes unchecked for lack of DNA. Germline lookup yields CDR1 SGHRS and CDR2 YFSETQ. CDR3 length: 14 residues. CDR3 amino acids: CASSLGGPLAEAFF.

The chain has TRBV7-2 and TRBJ1-5; TCRdb reports TRBD1, a call that lacks DNA to check it against. The CDR3 totals 15 residues. The germline CDR1 and CDR2 sequences are SGHTA and FQGNSA. The CDR3 loop is CASSLVGGPDQPQHF.

This chain uses TRBV12-3 or TRBV12-4 with TRBJ1-1; the D call of TRBD1 rests on TCRdb alone, since no DNA is present to check it. This CDR3 is built from 15 residues. CDR3 region: CASSPHRPPNTEAFF.

The chain recombines TRBV18 with TRBJ2-3; the TRBD1 assignment by TCRdb is unverifiable without DNA. Looked up from germline, CDR1 is KGHSH and CDR2 is LQKENI. There are 15 residues in the CDR3. CDR3 amino acids: CASSPWTGITDTQYF. Full variable domain (missing parts from reference TRBV18 and TRBJ2-3): NAGVMQNPRHLVRRRGQEARLRCSPMKGHSHVYWYRQLPEEGLKFMVYLQKENIIDESGMPKERFSAEFPKEGPSILRIQQVVRGDSAAYFCASSPWTGITDTQYFGPGTRLTVL.